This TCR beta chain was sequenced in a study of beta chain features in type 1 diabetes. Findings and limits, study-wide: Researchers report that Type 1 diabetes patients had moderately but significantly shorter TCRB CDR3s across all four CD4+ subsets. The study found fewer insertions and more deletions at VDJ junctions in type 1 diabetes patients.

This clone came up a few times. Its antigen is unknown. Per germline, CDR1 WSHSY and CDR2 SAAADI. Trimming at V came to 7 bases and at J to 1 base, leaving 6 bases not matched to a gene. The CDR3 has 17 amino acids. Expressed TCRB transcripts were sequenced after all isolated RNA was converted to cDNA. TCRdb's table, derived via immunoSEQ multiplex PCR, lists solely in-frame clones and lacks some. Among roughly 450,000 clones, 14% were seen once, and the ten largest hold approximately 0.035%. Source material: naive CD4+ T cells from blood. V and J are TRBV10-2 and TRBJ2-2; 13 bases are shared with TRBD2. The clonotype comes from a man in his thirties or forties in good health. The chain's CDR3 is CASTRTSGGRNTGELFF. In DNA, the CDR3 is TGCGCCAGCACCCGGACTAGCGGGGGCCGGAACACCGGGGAGCTGTTTTTT.